A single sample gave rise to the 22 T cell receptor beta chains below, sequenced in a study of long-term antiretroviral therapy in people with HIV. Sequencing relied on immunoSEQ assay v3.0, run at survey level. Sequencing was performed with immunoSEQ multiplex PCR; in TCRdb, only in-frame clones are kept and a portion is missing. This table holds 5,000 to 7,500 clones, approximately 85% found once. The sample here was unsorted PBMCs, taken 3.7 years after starting antiretroviral therapy. The receptors were sampled from a woman in her 50s with HIV.

This clone was seen more than once but under ten times. The V call is TRBV16, the J call TRBJ2-4; TRBD1 matches 7 bases. J lost 7 bases, V lost 4 bases, and 7 bases had no gene match. CDR3 length: 14 residues. Germline CDR1 KGHSY, CDR2 FQNENV. CDR3 residues: CASSPGQVLNIQYF. CDR3 coding DNA: TGTGCCAGCAGCCCCGGACAGGTTTTGAACATTCAGTACTTC.

V usage is TRBV6-6 and J usage is TRBJ2-3; 11 bases match TRBD2. Germline lookup yields CDR1 MNHNY and CDR2 SVGAGI (reference sequence). CDR3 size: 15 residues. With 6 bases clipped from V and 6 bases from J, the junction kept 8 bases outside the gene matches. The CDR3 is CASRTTSGISDTQYF. DNA of the CDR3: TGTGCCAGCAGGACGACTAGCGGGATTTCGGATACGCAGTATTTT.

The genes are TRBV13 and TRBJ2-2; 10 nucleotides line up with TRBD2. The CDR3 sequence is 18 residues long. CDR1 PRHDT and CDR2 FYEKMQ come from the germline V gene (reference sequence). V lost 3 bases to trimming and J lost 1 base; unmatched junction nucleotides: 8. CDR3 amino acids: CASSFGRIAGGNTGELFF. CDR3 in DNA: TGTGCCAGCAGCTTCGGACGGATAGCGGGAGGGAACACCGGGGAGCTGTTTTTT.

The chain has TRBV4-1 and TRBJ2-2; 10 positions match TRBD2. CDR1 and CDR2 (germline): MGHRA, YSYEKL. Germline trimming cut 5 bases from V and 6 bases from J; bases unmatched to any gene: 3. The CDR3 loop spans 14 amino acids. The CDR3 nucleotides read TGCGCCAGCAGCGCGGGACTAGCGCCCGGGGAGCTGTTTTTT. It specifies CASSAGLAPGELFF.

Only a few counts were recorded for this clone. The chain combines TRBV27 with TRBJ2-7; 10 bases are shared with TRBD2. The CDR3 loop spans 16 amino acids. Germline V gene lookup returns CDR1 MNHEY and CDR2 SMNVEV (reference sequence). The ends lost 5 bases at V and 6 bases at J; junction bases unmatched: 13. For the CDR3, the DNA is TGTGCCAGCAGTATGCCTTACAGCGGGAGGGCCGGCGAGCAGTACTTC. Translated, it gives CASSMPYSGRAGEQYF.

Only one count was recorded for this clone. The V call is TRBV4-1, the J call TRBJ1-2; TRBD1 might be the D (5 bases). V shed 0 bases and J shed 5 bases, with 10 bases lying between them. The CDR3 is 14 amino acids. CDR1 is MGHRA, CDR2 YSYEKL, per germline. The CDR3 sequence is CASSQEGVLYGYTF. The CDR3 bases are TGCGCCAGCAGCCAAGAAGGGGTACTATATGGCTACACCTTC.

The V gene is TRBV2, the J gene TRBJ1-4, with 7 bases that match TRBD1. The CDR3 sequence is 13 residues long. Germline assignment: CDR1 SNHLY and CDR2 FYNNEI. V shed 4 bases and J 8 bases; nucleotides not matched to a gene: 4. CDR3 loop: CASSVQGREKLFF. CDR3 nucleotide sequence: TGTGCCAGCAGTGTACAGGGGAGGGAAAAACTGTTTTTT. Looking up the rest from reference TRBV2 and TRBJ1-4 gives the full variable domain: EPEVTQTPSHQVTQMGQEVILRCVPISNHLYFYWYRQILGQKVEFLVSFYNNEISEKSEIFDDQFSVERPDGSNFTLKIRSTKLEDSAMYFCASSVQGREKLFFGSGTQLSVL.

This chain links TRBV10-3 with TRBJ1-4, with 8 bases matching TRBD1. Germline CDR1 reads ENHRY; CDR2 reads SYGVKD. Trimming at V came to 6 bases and at J to 5 bases, leaving 5 bases not matched to a gene. This CDR3 region has 14 residues. CDR3 nucleotides: TGTGCCATCAGCCCACAGGGGGGGAATGAAAAACTGTTTTTT. This encodes CAISPQGGNEKLFF.

The chain is built from TRBV7-2 and TRBJ2-5, with TRBD2 identical over 12 bases. Germline loops: CDR1 SGHTA, CDR2 FQGNSA. There are 16 residues in the CDR3. V was clipped by 0 bases and J by 2 bases; unmatched bases: 1. The CDR3: CASSLALAGGQETQYF. DNA for the CDR3: TGTGCCAGCAGCTTAGCGCTAGCGGGAGGGCAAGAGACCCAGTACTTC. The whole variable domain, remainder taken from reference TRBV7-2 and TRBJ2-5, is GAGVSQSPSNKVTEKGKDVELRCDPISGHTALYWYRQSLGQGLEFLIYFQGNSAPDKSGLPSDRFSAERTGGSVSTLTIQRTQQEDSAVYLCASSLALAGGQETQYFGPGTRLLVL.

The chain couples TRBV6-5 to TRBJ2-7; 7 nucleotides match TRBD2. Losses at the gene ends were 2 bases for V and 2 bases for J; bases not matched to a gene: 6. The CDR3 is 15 residues long. Germline lookup yields CDR1 MNHEY and CDR2 SVGAGI. The CDR3 sequence is CASSYRYRGAYEQYF. The DNA for the CDR3 is TGTGCCAGCAGTTACCGATACCGGGGGGCCTACGAGCAGTACTTC.

The rearrangement joins TRBV5-4 to TRBJ2-7; perhaps D is TRBD1 or TRBD2 (5 bases each). This CDR3 spans 14 amino acids. CDR1 and CDR2 (germline): SGHNT, YYREEE (reference sequence). V gave up 4 bases and J gave up 0 bases, with 11 bases separating them. CDR3 in DNA: TGTGCCAGCAGCGGCCGGGACGGCTCCTACGAGCAGTACTTC. Amino acid sequence: CASSGRDGSYEQYF. The full variable domain, rest sourced from reference TRBV5-4 and TRBJ2-7, is ETGVTQSPTHLIKTRGQQVTLRCSSQSGHNTVSWYQQALGQGPQFIFQYYREEENGRGNFPPRFSGLQFPNYSSELNVNALELDDSALYLCASSGRDGSYEQYFGPGTRLTVT.

The chain uses TRBV7-2 and TRBJ2-7; 8 bases fit TRBD1. J was trimmed by 3 bases and V by 0 bases; bases with no gene match: 1. Germline loops: CDR1 SGHTA, CDR2 FQGNSA. The CDR3 sequence is 14 residues long. CDR3 sequence reads: CASSLATGDYEQYF. In DNA, the CDR3 is TGTGCCAGCAGCTTAGCGACAGGGGACTACGAGCAGTACTTC.

The chain couples TRBV29-1 to TRBJ1-2, with D maybe TRBD1 (6 bases). Deletions cut 6 bases from V and 1 base from J, with 18 bases between. The CDR3 is 15 residues long. Per the germline V gene, CDR1 is SQVTM and CDR2 is ANQGSEA. As DNA, the CDR3 is TGCAGCGTCCCGAAGGGGGGGCGACTTAACTATGGCTACACCTTC. It yields the protein CSVPKGGRLNYGYTF.

The V and J genes are TRBV19 and TRBJ2-5; 10 bases align to TRBD2. After removal of 7 bases from V and 4 bases from J, the junction contained 9 bases not matched to a gene. Germline CDR1 and CDR2: LNHDA and SQIVND (reference sequence). This CDR3 comprises 15 residues. In DNA form, the CDR3 reads TGTGCCAGTAAGGGGGGGACTAGCGATCCAGAGACCCAGTACTTC. Its translation: CASKGGTSDPETQYF. The complete variable domain, with remaining parts taken from reference TRBV19 and TRBJ2-5, reads DGGITQSPKYLFRKEGQNVTLSCEQNLNHDAMYWYRQDPGQGLRLIYYSQIVNDFQKGDIAEGYSVSREKKESFPLTVTSAQKNPTAFYLCASKGGTSDPETQYFGPGTRLLVL.

The J gene is TRBJ2-5, the V gene TRBV4-1; D possibly corresponds to TRBD1 (5 bases). Germline CDR1 and CDR2: MGHRA and YSYEKL. This CDR3 comprises 14 residues. V lost 2 bases and J lost 3, with 10 bases in between. The CDR3 protein is CASSQQGSKETQYF. The CDR3 DNA sequence: TGCGCCAGCAGCCAACAGGGTAGTAAAGAGACCCAGTACTTC.

This chain links TRBV7-8 with TRBJ1-5; weak D call: TRBD1 (6 bases). V was trimmed by 5 bases and J by 8 bases, leaving 16 bases between them. There are 14 residues in the CDR3. Germline-derived CDR1 and CDR2 are SGHVS and FQNEAQ. CDR3 coding DNA: TGTGCCAGCAGCCCAAGGGGGGGCGGGGAGCCCCAGCATTTT. Protein product: CASSPRGGGEPQHF.

This chain connects TRBV10-3 to TRBJ2-7, with D maybe TRBD2 (6 bases). Trimming removed 2 bases from V and 7 bases from J, with 18 bases in between. The CDR3 runs 15 residues. Germline V gene lookup returns CDR1 ENHRY and CDR2 SYGVKD. CDR3 protein: CAISEGVGGVGEQYF. In nucleotides, the CDR3 is TGTGCCATCAGTGAGGGGGTAGGAGGGGTCGGGGAGCAGTACTTC.

The genes are TRBV2 and TRBJ2-3, with D perhaps matching TRBD2 (5 bases). Germline CDR1 and CDR2: SNHLY and FYNNEI. V was shortened by 3 bases and J by 0 bases, with 13 bases between the two germline ends. The CDR3 covers 16 residues. This chain's CDR3 is CASSEVSETSTDTQYF. The CDR3 DNA reads as TGTGCCAGCAGTGAGGTTAGCGAGACTAGCACAGATACGCAGTATTTT.

The chain combines TRBV28 with TRBJ1-5; 8 bases match TRBD1. The CDR3 spans 14 residues. In germline, CDR1 is MDHEN, CDR2 SYDVKM. The junction had 4 bases not matched to a gene; V was cut back by 4 bases and J by 5 bases. In DNA, the CDR3 is TGTGCCAGCAGTTCCCGGACAGGGTATCAGCCCCAGCATTTT. Translating it yields CASSSRTGYQPQHF.

The chain is built from TRBV18 and TRBJ2-3; 7 bases fit TRBD1. The CDR3 consists of 15 residues. Germline assignment: CDR1 KGHSH and CDR2 LQKENI. Losses at the gene ends were 3 bases for V and 5 bases for J; bases not matched to a gene: 8. The CDR3 spells CASSPLTGLRDTQYF. The CDR3 bases are TGTGCCAGCTCACCTCTGACAGGGTTACGAGATACGCAGTATTTT.

This clone has a single count. The V and J genes are TRBV6-5 and TRBJ2-7; 9 nucleotides line up with TRBD1. After removal of 5 bases from V and 6 bases from J, the junction contained 11 bases not matched to a gene. This CDR3 has 15 residues. In germline, CDR1 is MNHEY, CDR2 SVGAGI. CDR3 sequence (DNA): TGTGCCAGCAGTCAACAGGGGGCTTATTTATTCGAGCAGTACTTC. Protein sequence: CASSQQGAYLFEQYF.

V usage is TRBV19 and J usage is TRBJ1-5; D unclear. Looked up from germline, CDR1 is LNHDA and CDR2 is SQIVND (reference sequence). The CDR3 loop spans 15 amino acids. V dropped 3 bases and J dropped 4 bases, with 13 bases sitting between them. Here the CDR3 DNA reads TGTGCCAGTAGTATGAGGTTAGACGGTAATCAGCCCCAGCATTTT. Protein: CASSMRLDGNQPQHF.